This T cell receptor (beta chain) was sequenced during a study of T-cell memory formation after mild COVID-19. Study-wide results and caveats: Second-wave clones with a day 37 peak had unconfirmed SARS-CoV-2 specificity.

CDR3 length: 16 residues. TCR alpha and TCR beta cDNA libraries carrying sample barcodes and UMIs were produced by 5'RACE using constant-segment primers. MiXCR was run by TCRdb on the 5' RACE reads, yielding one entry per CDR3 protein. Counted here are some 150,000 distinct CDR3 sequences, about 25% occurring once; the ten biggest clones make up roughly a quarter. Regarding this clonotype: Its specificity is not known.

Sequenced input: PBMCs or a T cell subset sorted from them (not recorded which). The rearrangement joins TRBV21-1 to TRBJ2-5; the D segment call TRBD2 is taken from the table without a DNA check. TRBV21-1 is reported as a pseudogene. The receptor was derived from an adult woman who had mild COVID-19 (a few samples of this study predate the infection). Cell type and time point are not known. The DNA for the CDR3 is TGTGCCAGCAGCAAAGATGAGCGGGAGTGGGAGGAGACCCAGTACTTC. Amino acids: CASSKDEREWEETQYF.